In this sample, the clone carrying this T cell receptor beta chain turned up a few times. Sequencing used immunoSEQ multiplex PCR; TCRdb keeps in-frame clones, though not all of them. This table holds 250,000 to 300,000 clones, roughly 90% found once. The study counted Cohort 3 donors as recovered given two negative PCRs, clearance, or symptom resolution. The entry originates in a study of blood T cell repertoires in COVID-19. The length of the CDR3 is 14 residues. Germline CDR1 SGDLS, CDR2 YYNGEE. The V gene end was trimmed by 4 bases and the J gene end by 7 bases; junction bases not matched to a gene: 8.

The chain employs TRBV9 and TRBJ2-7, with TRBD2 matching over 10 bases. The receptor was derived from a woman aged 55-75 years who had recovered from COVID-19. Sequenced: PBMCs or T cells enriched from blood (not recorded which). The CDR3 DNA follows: TGTGCCAGCAGCCCAGCGGGAGGGCCTTGGGAGCAGTACTTC. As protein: CASSPAGGPWEQYF.